Sequencing of this TCR beta chain was carried out in a study of human T cells and chemical hapten exposure. Study information: From small differences in pooled library volume came most of the variation in per-sample TCR yields.

Indicated time point: patch test 2, 6 weeks after DPC sensitization. Stated treatment: therapeutic diphenylcyclopropenone sensitization with weekly scalp DPC. This clonotype was picked up a small number of times. TCRdb re-derived calls from the RACE reads in MiXCR, one entry per CDR3 protein. The sample shows roughly 94,000 distinct CDR3 sequences, approximately 9.3% of them seen only once. The receptor's source is a woman between 35 and 50 years old with alopecia areata. Some clones in this sample may be carry-over from other donors' samples. This sample comprised whole blood, obtained in connection with sensitization to the hapten diphenylcyclopropenone (DPC).

DNA of the CDR3: TGTGCCAGCCGCCTGGCGGGAGATCTCTACTACGAGCAGTACTTC. This translates into CASRLAGDLYYEQYF. The chain has TRBV6-5 and TRBJ2-7; 7 bases fit TRBD2. Germline loops: CDR1 MNHEY, CDR2 SVGAGI. The CDR3 runs to 15 residues. The junction had 13 bases not matched to a gene; V was cut back by 8 bases and J by 3 bases.